These T cell receptor beta chains were read from a single sample in a study of T cell clonotyping in hematopoietic cell transplantation. TCRdb's table, derived via immunoSEQ multiplex PCR, lists solely in-frame clones and lacks some. In the table there are nearly 20,000 clones, around four fifths of which are singletons. The source material was peripheral blood mononuclear cells. The receptors were gathered from a man between 60 and 70 years old in good health. Some clones in this sample may be carry-over from other donors' samples. Both conserved end residues are part of each CDR3. Fields, in order: J gene, V gene, clone size, D gene, CDR3 protein, CDR3 DNA. D genes are given only for firm matches. Clone size is not always given. Where it is, it says once, few, many or a class for expanded clones.

J: TRBJ1-2
V: TRBV5-6
size: few
D: .
CDR3: CASSFLNGYHSGYTF
DNA: TGTGCCAGCAGCTTCCTTAATGGTTACCACTCTGGCTACACCTTC

J: TRBJ1-4
V: TRBV28
size: .
D: .
CDR3: CASSFPAGRLTEKLFF
DNA: TGTGCCAGCAGTTTCCCCGCAGGCAGGTTGACTGAAAAACTGTTTTTT

J: TRBJ2-7
V: TRBV28
size: .
D: TRBD1
CDR3: CASSLRGPYEQYF
DNA: TGTGCCAGCAGTTTAAGGGGGCCCTACGAGCAGTACTTC

J: TRBJ2-2
V: TRBV19
size: .
D: TRBD1
CDR3: CASDRAEAGELFF
DNA: TGTGCCTCGGACAGGGCGGAGGCCGGGGAGCTGTTTTTT

J: TRBJ2-7
V: TRBV19
size: .
D: TRBD1
CDR3: CASSTPGQGANEQYF
DNA: TGTGCCAGTAGTACACCGGGACAGGGGGCCAACGAGCAGTACTTC

J: TRBJ1-5
V: TRBV5-6
size: .
D: TRBD1
CDR3: CASSLRGQGVRQPQHF
DNA: TGTGCCAGCAGCTTGAGAGGACAGGGGGTTCGTCAGCCCCAGCATTTT

J: TRBJ1-6
V: TRBV30
size: .
D: .
CDR3: CAWSGNPTSPLHF
DNA: TGTGCCTGGAGTGGAAATCCTACCTCACCCCTCCACTTT

J: TRBJ1-2
V: TRBV5-4
size: .
D: .
CDR3: CASSSQGGYGYTF
DNA: TGTGCCAGCAGCTCACAGGGCGGCTATGGCTACACCTTC

J: TRBJ2-6
V: TRBV5-6
size: few
D: .
CDR3: CASSLGGSGANVLTF
DNA: TGTGCCAGCAGCTTGGGGGGGTCTGGGGCCAACGTCCTGACTTTC

J: TRBJ2-2
V: TRBV7-2
size: .
D: .
CDR3: CASSLAPGTNTGELFF
DNA: TGTGCCAGCAGCTTAGCCCCCGGGACGAACACCGGGGAGCTGTTTTTT

J: TRBJ2-5
V: TRBV5-4
size: once
D: .
CDR3: CASSSQGGAETQYF
DNA: TGTGCCAGCAGCTCCCAGGGGGGCGCGGAGACCCAGTACTTC

J: TRBJ2-1
V: TRBV7-2
size: once
D: .
CDR3: CASSLGGMDEQFF
DNA: TGTGCCAGCAGCTTAGGGGGGATGGATGAGCAGTTCTTC

J: TRBJ2-7
V: TRBV4-2
size: .
D: .
CDR3: CASSQGEGSYEQYF
DNA: TGTGCCAGCAGCCAAGGTGAAGGCTCCTACGAGCAGTACTTC

J: TRBJ2-7
V: TRBV30
size: .
D: TRBD2
CDR3: CAGSGGAEQYF
DNA: TGTGCCGGTAGCGGGGGGGCCGAGCAGTACTTC

J: TRBJ1-2
V: TRBV7-9
size: .
D: .
CDR3: CASSPPTVYGYTF
DNA: TGTGCCAGCAGCCCACCCACAGTCTATGGCTACACCTTC

J: TRBJ2-3
V: TRBV27
size: .
D: .
CDR3: CASSLLRTDTDTQYF
DNA: TGTGCCAGCAGTTTATTACGGACCGACACAGATACGCAGTATTTT

J: TRBJ1-2
V: TRBV2
size: .
D: .
CDR3: CASSEGAGGYGYTF
DNA: TGTGCCAGCAGTGAAGGGGCGGGGGGTTATGGCTACACCTTC

J: TRBJ2-2
V: TRBV7-9
size: .
D: .
CDR3: CASSLANPLRGELFF
DNA: TGTGCCAGCAGCTTAGCGAACCCGCTACGGGGGGAGCTGTTTTTT

J: TRBJ1-2
V: TRBV23-1
size: once
D: TRBD1
CDR3: CASATVRGQGVSGYTF
DNA: TGCGCCAGCGCCACAGTCCGAGGACAGGGGGTGAGTGGCTACACCTTC

J: TRBJ1-2
V: TRBV30
size: .
D: TRBD1
CDR3: CAWSEGLGGSGGDYGYTF
DNA: TGTGCCTGGAGCGAAGGCTTGGGGGGGTCAGGGGGTGACTATGGCTACACCTTC

J: TRBJ1-6
V: TRBV6-5
size: few
D: .
CDR3: CASSYRPGEGSPLHF
DNA: TGTGCCAGCAGTTACCGCCCAGGGGAAGGTTCACCCCTCCACTTT

J: TRBJ2-7
V: TRBV11-3
size: .
D: TRBD2
CDR3: CASSQGLAGAYEQYF
DNA: TGTGCCAGCAGCCAGGGACTAGCGGGAGCGTACGAGCAGTACTTC

J: TRBJ1-4
V: TRBV9
size: .
D: .
CDR3: CASSGGTLAEKLFF
DNA: TGTGCCAGCAGCGGCGGGACATTAGCTGAAAAACTGTTTTTT

J: TRBJ2-3
V: TRBV4-2
size: .
D: .
CDR3: CVSSPKRRTTYTDTQYF
DNA: TGTGTCAGCAGCCCTAAGCGCCGGACTACCTACACAGATACGCAGTATTTT

J: TRBJ2-1
V: TRBV4-3
size: few
D: TRBD2
CDR3: CASSQDTQGGYNEQFF
DNA: TGCGCCAGCAGCCAAGATACGCAGGGAGGGTACAATGAGCAGTTCTTC

J: TRBJ2-7
V: TRBV7-3
size: .
D: .
CDR3: CASSIESGYEQYF
DNA: TGTGCCAGCAGCATCGAATCGGGATACGAGCAGTACTTC

J: TRBJ2-2
V: TRBV5-4
size: .
D: TRBD1
CDR3: CAGDREGAGELFF
DNA: TGTGCCGGCGACAGGGAAGGCGCCGGGGAGCTGTTTTTT

J: TRBJ1-5
V: TRBV28
size: few
D: .
CDR3: CASSLDRGNQPQHF
DNA: TGTGCCAGCAGTTTAGACAGAGGCAATCAGCCCCAGCATTTT

J: TRBJ2-3
V: TRBV5-6
size: .
D: .
CDR3: CASSIGRYTDTQYF
DNA: TGTGCCAGCAGTATCGGACGGTACACAGATACGCAGTATTTT

J: TRBJ2-7
V: TRBV5-1
size: .
D: .
CDR3: CASSVEPRTVIYEQYF
DNA: TGCGCCAGCAGCGTCGAGCCCCGAACAGTCATCTACGAGCAGTACTTC

J: TRBJ2-1
V: TRBV13
size: .
D: TRBD2
CDR3: CASSLGSGLGPDEQFF
DNA: TGTGCCAGCAGCTTAGGATCGGGACTAGGGCCCGATGAGCAGTTCTTC

J: TRBJ2-3
V: TRBV7-8
size: .
D: .
CDR3: CASSLVAVLNPDTQYF
DNA: TGTGCCAGCAGCTTAGTTGCAGTTCTAAATCCAGATACGCAGTATTTT

J: TRBJ2-5
V: TRBV6-6
size: .
D: TRBD2
CDR3: CASRNGGKETQYF
DNA: TGTGCCAGCAGGAACGGGGGGAAAGAGACCCAGTACTTC

J: TRBJ1-2
V: TRBV30
size: .
D: .
CDR3: CAWSNLYGYTF
DNA: TGTGCCTGGAGTAACCTCTATGGCTACACCTTC

J: TRBJ2-3
V: TRBV11-1
size: .
D: .
CDR3: CASSSTVPSTDTQYF
DNA: TGTGCCAGCAGCTCGACTGTCCCTAGCACAGATACGCAGTATTTT

J: TRBJ1-5
V: TRBV19
size: .
D: TRBD1
CDR3: CASSIWDSDQPQHF
DNA: TGTGCCAGTAGTATTTGGGACAGCGATCAGCCCCAGCATTTT

J: TRBJ2-1
V: TRBV29-1
size: .
D: .
CDR3: CSVLTRNEQFF
DNA: TGCAGCGTTTTAACTAGGAATGAGCAGTTCTTC

J: TRBJ2-3
V: TRBV7-2
size: .
D: .
CDR3: CASSQGVDTQYF
DNA: TGTGCCAGCAGCCAAGGCGTAGATACGCAGTATTTT

J: TRBJ1-3
V: TRBV30
size: .
D: .
CDR3: CAGQDPGNTIYF
DNA: TGTGCCGGCCAGGACCCTGGAAACACCATATATTTT

J: TRBJ2-7
V: TRBV28
size: .
D: .
CDR3: CASSRTAPYEQYF
DNA: TGTGCCAGCAGTAGGACAGCACCATACGAGCAGTACTTC

J: TRBJ2-7
V: TRBV27
size: few
D: .
CDR3: CASSLGTETYEQYF
DNA: TGTGCCAGCAGTCTGGGGACGGAGACCTACGAGCAGTACTTC

J: TRBJ2-2
V: TRBV7-9
size: once
D: .
CDR3: CASSSWGQNTGELFF
DNA: TGTGCCAGCAGCTCCTGGGGACAGAACACCGGGGAGCTGTTTTTT

J: TRBJ2-1
V: TRBV19
size: once
D: .
CDR3: CASSITADNEQFF
DNA: TGTGCCAGTAGTATAACGGCGGACAATGAGCAGTTCTTC

J: TRBJ1-2
V: TRBV11-2
size: few
D: .
CDR3: CASSINAFPTYGYTF
DNA: TGTGCCAGCAGCATTAACGCGTTCCCAACCTATGGCTACACCTTC

J: TRBJ2-2
V: TRBV7-7
size: .
D: TRBD2
CDR3: CASSPRGRGGPGELFF
DNA: TGTGCCAGCAGCCCCCGCGGGCGGGGGGGCCCCGGGGAGCTGTTTTTT

J: TRBJ1-4
V: TRBV5-1
size: .
D: TRBD1
CDR3: CASSLGHRGEKLFF
DNA: TGCGCCAGCAGCTTGGGTCACAGGGGAGAAAAACTGTTTTTT

J: TRBJ1-1
V: TRBV14
size: .
D: .
CDR3: CASSQTVTEAFF
DNA: TGTGCCAGCAGCCAAACGGTGACTGAAGCTTTCTTT

J: TRBJ1-2
V: TRBV11-2
size: once
D: .
CDR3: CASSLNRQPNYGYTF
DNA: TGTGCCAGCAGCTTGAACCGACAGCCGAACTATGGCTACACCTTC

J: TRBJ1-5
V: TRBV7-9
size: .
D: .
CDR3: CASSDSYQPQHF
DNA: TGTGCCAGCAGCGACAGTTATCAGCCCCAGCATTTT

J: TRBJ2-7
V: TRBV30
size: .
D: TRBD2
CDR3: CAWGHWTSGRAGVYEQYF
DNA: TGTGCCTGGGGACATTGGACTAGCGGGAGGGCCGGGGTCTACGAGCAGTACTTC